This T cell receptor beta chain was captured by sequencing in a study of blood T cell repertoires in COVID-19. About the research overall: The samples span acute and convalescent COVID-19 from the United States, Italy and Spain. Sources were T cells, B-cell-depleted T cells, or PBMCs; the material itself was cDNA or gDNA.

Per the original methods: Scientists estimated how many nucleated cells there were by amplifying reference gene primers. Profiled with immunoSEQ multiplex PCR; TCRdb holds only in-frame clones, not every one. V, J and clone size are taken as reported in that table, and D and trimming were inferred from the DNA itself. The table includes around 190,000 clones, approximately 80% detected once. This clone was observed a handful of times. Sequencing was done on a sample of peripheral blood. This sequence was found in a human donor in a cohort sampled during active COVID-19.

CDR3: CASSTGTGVSPLHF. CDR3 sequence (DNA): TGTGCCAGCAGCACCGGGACAGGGGTATCACCCCTCCACTTT. The gene calls are TRBV6-5 and TRBJ1-6; 10 bases are shared with TRBD1. J was trimmed by 10 bases and V by 6 bases; bases with no gene match: 6. There are 14 residues in the CDR3. Per germline, CDR1 MNHEY and CDR2 SVGAGI.